This T cell receptor beta chain was sequenced for a study of spatial heterogeneity in lung cancer. Time point defined: sample taken at primary tumor resection. This CDR3 comprises 15 residues. The junction had 9 bases not matched to a gene; V was cut back by 4 bases and J by 7 bases. CDR1 and CDR2 from the germline V gene are SGHRS and YFSETQ. Using its own MiXCR run on the 5' RACE reads, TCRdb lists one record per CDR3 protein. The profile shows roughly 38,000 distinct CDR3 sequences, around 3.1% of them singletons. This clonotype appeared many times. The sequencing here drew on normal lung tissue next to the tumor, taken at surgery. The J gene is TRBJ1-4, the V gene TRBV5-1; 8 nucleotides agree with TRBD1. The receptor was derived from a male donor with early-stage non-small cell lung cancer. The CDR3 region has the DNA TGCGCCAGCAGCCCTTGGACAGGGAGGGGTGAAAAACTGTTTTTT. Translated, it gives CASSPWTGRGEKLFF.